This section outlines one T cell receptor (beta chain) sequence together with its context. Clinical history reported by participants formed the basis on which cohorts were assigned. Libraries were prepared by immunoSEQ multiplex PCR; TCRdb keeps only in-frame clonotypes and omits some of them. In the table there are roughly 130,000 clones, approximately 86% of which are singletons. The data originate from a study of blood T cell repertoires in COVID-19. Overall study context: COVID-19 samples collected from the United States, Italy and Spain covered acute and convalescent phases.

Germline CDR1 SGHTA, CDR2 FQGNSA. Trimming at V came to 1 base and at J to 3 bases, leaving 12 bases not matched to a gene. The CDR3 totals 18 residues. V gene TRBV7-2 combines with J gene TRBJ2-3; 8 nucleotides match TRBD2. The clonotype comes from a woman in her forties or fifties who had recovered from COVID-19. What was sequenced was PBMCs or T cells enriched from blood (not recorded which). CDR3 DNA: TGTGCCAGCAGCTTAGAATGGAGCGGGGGCGTCTTAACAGATACGCAGTATTTT. Encoded protein: CASSLEWSGGVLTDTQYF. Full variable domain (remainder filled in from reference TRBV7-2 and TRBJ2-3): GAGVSQSPSNKVTEKGKDVELRCDPISGHTALYWYRQSLGQGLEFLIYFQGNSAPDKSGLPSDRFSAERTGGSVSTLTIQRTQQEDSAVYLCASSLEWSGGVLTDTQYFGPGTRLTVL.